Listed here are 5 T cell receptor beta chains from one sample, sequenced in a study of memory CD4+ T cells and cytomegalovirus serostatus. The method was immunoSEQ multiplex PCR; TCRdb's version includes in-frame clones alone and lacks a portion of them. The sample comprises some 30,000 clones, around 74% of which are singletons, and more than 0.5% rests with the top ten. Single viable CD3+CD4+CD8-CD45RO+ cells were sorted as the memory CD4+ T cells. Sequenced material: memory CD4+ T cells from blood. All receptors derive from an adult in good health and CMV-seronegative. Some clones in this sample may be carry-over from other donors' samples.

CDR3 bases: TGTGCCAGCAGGGGCAGGGGAGAAAATGAAAAACTGTTTTTT. Amino acids: CASRGRGENEKLFF. The chain employs TRBV6-1 and TRBJ1-4, with D tentatively TRBD1 (6 bases). CDR3 length: 14 residues. V dropped 6 bases and J dropped 5 bases, with 13 bases sitting between them. Germline V gives CDR1 MNHNS, CDR2 SASEGT.

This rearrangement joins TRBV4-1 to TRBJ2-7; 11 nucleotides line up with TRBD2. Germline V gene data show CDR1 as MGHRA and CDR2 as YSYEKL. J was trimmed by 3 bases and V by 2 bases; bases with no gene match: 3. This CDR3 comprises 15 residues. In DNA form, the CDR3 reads TGCGCCAGCAGCCAAACTAGCGGGGGCGTCTACGAGCAGTACTTC. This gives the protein CASSQTSGGVYEQYF.

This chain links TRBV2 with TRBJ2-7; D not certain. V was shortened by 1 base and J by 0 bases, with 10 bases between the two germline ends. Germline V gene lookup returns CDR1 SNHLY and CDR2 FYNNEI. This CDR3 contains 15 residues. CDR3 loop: CASSEDLPSSYEQYF. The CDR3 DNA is TGTGCCAGCAGTGAAGACCTACCGAGCTCCTACGAGCAGTACTTC.

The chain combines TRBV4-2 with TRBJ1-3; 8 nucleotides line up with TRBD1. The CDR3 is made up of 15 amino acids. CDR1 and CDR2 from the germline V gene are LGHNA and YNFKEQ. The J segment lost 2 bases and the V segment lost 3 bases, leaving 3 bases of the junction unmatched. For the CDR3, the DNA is TGTGCCAGCAGCCAGGACAGGGAACCTGGAAACACCATATATTTT. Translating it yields CASSQDREPGNTIYF.

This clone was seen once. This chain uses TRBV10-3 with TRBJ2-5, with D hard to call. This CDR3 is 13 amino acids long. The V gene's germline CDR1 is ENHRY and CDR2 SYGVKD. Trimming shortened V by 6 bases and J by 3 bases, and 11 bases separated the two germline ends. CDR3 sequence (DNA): TGTGCCATCAGCCGCGACTCCGAAGAGACCCAGTACTTC. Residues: CAISRDSEETQYF.